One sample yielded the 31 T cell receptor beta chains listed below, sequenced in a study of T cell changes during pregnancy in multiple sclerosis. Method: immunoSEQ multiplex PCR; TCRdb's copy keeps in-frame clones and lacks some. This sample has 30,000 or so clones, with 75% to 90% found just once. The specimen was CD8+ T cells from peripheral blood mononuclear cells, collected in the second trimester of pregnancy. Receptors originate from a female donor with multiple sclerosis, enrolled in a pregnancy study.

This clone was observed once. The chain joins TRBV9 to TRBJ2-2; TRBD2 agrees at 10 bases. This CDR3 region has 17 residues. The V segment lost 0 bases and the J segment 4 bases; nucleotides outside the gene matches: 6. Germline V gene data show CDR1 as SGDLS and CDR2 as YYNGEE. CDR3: CASSVGLAGVVTGELFF. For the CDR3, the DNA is TGTGCCAGCAGCGTAGGACTAGCGGGTGTAGTCACCGGGGAGCTGTTTTTT.

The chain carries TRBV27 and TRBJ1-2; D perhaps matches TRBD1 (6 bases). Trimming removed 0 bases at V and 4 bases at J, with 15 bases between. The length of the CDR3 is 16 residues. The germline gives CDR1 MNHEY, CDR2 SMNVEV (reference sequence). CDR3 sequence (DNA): TGTGCCAGCAGTTTATCCAGGGGAGGGGGGTCCTATGGCTACACCTTC. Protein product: CASSLSRGGGSYGYTF.

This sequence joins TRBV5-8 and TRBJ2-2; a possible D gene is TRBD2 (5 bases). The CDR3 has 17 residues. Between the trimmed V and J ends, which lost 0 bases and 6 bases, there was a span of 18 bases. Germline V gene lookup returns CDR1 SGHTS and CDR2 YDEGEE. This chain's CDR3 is CASSLEQALRLPGELFF. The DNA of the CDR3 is TGTGCCAGCAGCTTGGAGCAGGCACTCCGACTACCCGGGGAGCTGTTTTTT. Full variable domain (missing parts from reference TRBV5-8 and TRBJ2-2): EAGVTQSPTHLIKTRGQQATLRCSPISGHTSVYWYQQALGLGLQFLLWYDEGEERNRGNFPPRFSGRQFPNYSSELNVNALELEDSALYLCASSLEQALRLPGELFFGEGSRLTVL.

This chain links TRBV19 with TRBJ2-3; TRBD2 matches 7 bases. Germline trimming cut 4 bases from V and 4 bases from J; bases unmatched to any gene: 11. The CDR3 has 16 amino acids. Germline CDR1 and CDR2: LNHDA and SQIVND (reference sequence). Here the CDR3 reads CASSKSAGVRADTQYF. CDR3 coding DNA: TGTGCCAGTAGTAAATCGGCGGGAGTCCGGGCAGATACGCAGTATTTT.

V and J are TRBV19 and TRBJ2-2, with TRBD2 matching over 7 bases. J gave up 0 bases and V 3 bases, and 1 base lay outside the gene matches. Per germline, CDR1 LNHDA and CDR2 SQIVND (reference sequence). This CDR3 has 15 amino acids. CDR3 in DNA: TGTGCCAGTAGTATGGCGGGGGCGAACACCGGGGAGCTGTTTTTT. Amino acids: CASSMAGANTGELFF.

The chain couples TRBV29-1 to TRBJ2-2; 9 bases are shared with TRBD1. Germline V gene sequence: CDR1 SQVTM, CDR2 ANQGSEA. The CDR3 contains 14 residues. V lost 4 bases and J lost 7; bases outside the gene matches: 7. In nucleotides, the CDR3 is TGCAGCGTTGCGGGGACAGGGCAGAACGGGGAGCTGTTTTTT. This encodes CSVAGTGQNGELFF.

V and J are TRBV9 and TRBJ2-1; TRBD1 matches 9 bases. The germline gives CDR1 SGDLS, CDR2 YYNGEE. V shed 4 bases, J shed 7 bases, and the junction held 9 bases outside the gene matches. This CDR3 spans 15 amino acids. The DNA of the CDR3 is TGTGCCAGCAGCCCGCGGGACAGGGAGGAAAATGAGCAGTTCTTC. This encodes CASSPRDREENEQFF.

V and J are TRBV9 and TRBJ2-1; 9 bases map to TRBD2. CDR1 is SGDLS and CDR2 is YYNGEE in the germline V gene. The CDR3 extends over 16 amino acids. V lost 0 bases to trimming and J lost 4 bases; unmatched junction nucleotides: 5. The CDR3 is CASSVEGLAGYNEQFF. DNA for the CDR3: TGTGCCAGCAGCGTAGAGGGGCTAGCGGGGTACAATGAGCAGTTCTTC.

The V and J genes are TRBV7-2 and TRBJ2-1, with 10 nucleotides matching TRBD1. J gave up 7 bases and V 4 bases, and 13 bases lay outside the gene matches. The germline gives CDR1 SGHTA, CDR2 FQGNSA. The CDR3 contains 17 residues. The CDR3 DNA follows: TGTGCCAGCAGCTCAAGACACAGACAGGGGGCGCATAATGAGCAGTTCTTC. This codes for CASSSRHRQGAHNEQFF.

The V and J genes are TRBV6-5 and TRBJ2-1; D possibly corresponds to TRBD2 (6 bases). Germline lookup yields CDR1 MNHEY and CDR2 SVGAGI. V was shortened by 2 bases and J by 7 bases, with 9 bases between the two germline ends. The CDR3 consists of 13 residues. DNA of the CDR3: TGTGCCAGCAGTTACGAAGGGAGGAATGAGCAGTTCTTC. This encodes CASSYEGRNEQFF.

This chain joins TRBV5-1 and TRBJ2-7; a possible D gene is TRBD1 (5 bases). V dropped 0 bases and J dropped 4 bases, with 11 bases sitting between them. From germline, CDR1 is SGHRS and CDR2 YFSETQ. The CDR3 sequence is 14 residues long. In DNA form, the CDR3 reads TGCGCCAGCAGCTTGGCAGGGATGGGTTACGAGCAGTACTTC. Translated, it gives CASSLAGMGYEQYF.

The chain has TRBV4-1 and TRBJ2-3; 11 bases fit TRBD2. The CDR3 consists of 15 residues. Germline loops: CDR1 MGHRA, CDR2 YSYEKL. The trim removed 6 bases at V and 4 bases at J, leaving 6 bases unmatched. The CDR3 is CASREISGGADTQYF. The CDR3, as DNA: TGCGCCAGCAGGGAGATTAGCGGGGGGGCAGATACGCAGTATTTT.

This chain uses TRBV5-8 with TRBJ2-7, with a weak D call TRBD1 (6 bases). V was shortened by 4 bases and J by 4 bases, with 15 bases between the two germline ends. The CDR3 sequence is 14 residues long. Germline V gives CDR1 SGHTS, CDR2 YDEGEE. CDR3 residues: CASSTPGHIYEQYF. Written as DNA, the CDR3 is TGTGCCAGCAGCACCCCGGGACACATTTACGAGCAGTACTTC.

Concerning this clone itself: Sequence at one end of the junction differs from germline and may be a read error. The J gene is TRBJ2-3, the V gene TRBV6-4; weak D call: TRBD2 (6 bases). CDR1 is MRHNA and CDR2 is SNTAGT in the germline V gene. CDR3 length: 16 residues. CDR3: CASSEGGGKGTDMQYF. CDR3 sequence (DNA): TGTGCCAGCAGTGAAGGAGGCGGGAAGGGCACAGATATGCAGTATTTT.

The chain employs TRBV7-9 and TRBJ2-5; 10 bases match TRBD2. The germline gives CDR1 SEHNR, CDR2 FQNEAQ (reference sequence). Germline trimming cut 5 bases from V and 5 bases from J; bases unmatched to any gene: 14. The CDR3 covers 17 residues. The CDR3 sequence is CASSTDPPGLAMETQYF. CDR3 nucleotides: TGTGCCAGCAGCACCGATCCGCCGGGACTAGCGATGGAGACCCAGTACTTC. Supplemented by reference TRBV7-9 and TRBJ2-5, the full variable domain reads DTGVSQNPRHKITKRGQNVTFRCDPISEHNRLYWYRQTLGQGPEFLTYFQNEAQLEKSRLLSDRFSAERPKGSFSTLEIQRTEQGDSAMYLCASSTDPPGLAMETQYFGPGTRLLVL.

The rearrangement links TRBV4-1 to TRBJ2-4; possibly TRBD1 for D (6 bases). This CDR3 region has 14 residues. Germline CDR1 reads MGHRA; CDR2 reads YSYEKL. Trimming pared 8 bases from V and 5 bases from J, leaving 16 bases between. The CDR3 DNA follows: TGCGCCAGCGGGCGGGTAGAGGGGGAAAACATTCAGTACTTC. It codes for CASGRVEGENIQYF.

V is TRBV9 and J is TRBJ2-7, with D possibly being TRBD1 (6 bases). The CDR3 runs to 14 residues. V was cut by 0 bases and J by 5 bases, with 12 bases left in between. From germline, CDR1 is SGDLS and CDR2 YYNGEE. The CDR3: CASSVEASGDEQYF. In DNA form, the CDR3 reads TGTGCCAGCAGCGTAGAGGCGTCAGGGGACGAGCAGTACTTC.

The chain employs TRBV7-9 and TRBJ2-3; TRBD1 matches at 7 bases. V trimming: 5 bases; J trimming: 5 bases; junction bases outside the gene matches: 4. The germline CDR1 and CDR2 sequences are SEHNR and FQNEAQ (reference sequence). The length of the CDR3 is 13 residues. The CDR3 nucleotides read TGTGCCAGCAGCGGCGACAGGGTAGATACGCAGTATTTT. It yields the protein CASSGDRVDTQYF.

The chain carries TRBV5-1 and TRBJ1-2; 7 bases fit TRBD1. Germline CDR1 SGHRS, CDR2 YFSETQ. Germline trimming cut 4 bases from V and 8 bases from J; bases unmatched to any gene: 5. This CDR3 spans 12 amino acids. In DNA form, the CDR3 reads TGCGCCAGCAGCGAGGGGGCAGGAGGCTACACCTTC. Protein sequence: CASSEGAGGYTF. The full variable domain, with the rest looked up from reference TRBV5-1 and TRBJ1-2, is KAGVTQTPRYLIKTRGQQVTLSCSPISGHRSVSWYQQTPGQGLQFLFEYFSETQRNKGNFPGRFSGRQFSNSRSEMNVSTLELGDSALYLCASSEGAGGYTFGSGTRLTVV.

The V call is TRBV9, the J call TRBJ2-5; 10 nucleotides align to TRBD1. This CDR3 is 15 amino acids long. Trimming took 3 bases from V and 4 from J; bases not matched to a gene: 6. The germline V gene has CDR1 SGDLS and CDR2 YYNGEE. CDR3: CASSATGGRRETQYF. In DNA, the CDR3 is TGTGCCAGCAGCGCGACAGGGGGCCGGAGAGAGACCCAGTACTTC.

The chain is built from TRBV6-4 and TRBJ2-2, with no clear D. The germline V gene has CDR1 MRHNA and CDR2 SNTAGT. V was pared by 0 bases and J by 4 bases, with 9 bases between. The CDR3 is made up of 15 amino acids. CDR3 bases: TGTGCCAGCAGTGACTCGTTCGCGAGCACCGGGGAGCTGTTTTTT. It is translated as CASSDSFASTGELFF.

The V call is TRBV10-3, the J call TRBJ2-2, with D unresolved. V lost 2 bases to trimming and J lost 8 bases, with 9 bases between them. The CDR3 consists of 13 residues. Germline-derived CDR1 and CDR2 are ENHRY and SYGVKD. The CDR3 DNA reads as TGTGCCATCAGTGAGAGTTCCAGGGGGGAGCTGTTTTTT. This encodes CAISESSRGELFF.

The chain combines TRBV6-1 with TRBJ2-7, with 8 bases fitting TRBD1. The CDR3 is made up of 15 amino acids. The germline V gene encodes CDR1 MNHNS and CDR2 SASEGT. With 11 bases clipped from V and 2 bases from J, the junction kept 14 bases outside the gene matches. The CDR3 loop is CACKNWTGSTYEQYF. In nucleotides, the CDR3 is TGTGCCTGCAAAAACTGGACAGGGTCGACCTACGAGCAGTACTTC.

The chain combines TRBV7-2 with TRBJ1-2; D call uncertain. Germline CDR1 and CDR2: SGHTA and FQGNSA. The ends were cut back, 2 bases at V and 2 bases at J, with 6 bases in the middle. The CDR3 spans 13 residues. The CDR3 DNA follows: TGTGCCAGCAGCTTAAATATGAACTATGGCTACACCTTC. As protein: CASSLNMNYGYTF. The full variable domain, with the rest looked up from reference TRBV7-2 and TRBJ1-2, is GAGVSQSPSNKVTEKGKDVELRCDPISGHTALYWYRQSLGQGLEFLIYFQGNSAPDKSGLPSDRFSAERTGGSVSTLTIQRTQQEDSAVYLCASSLNMNYGYTFGSGTRLTVV.

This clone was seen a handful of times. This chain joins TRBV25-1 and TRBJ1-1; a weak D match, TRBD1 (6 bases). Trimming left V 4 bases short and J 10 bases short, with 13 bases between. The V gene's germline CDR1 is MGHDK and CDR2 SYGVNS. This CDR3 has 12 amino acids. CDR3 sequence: CASSGYYRVAFF. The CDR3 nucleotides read TGTGCCAGCAGTGGATATTACAGGGTAGCTTTCTTT.

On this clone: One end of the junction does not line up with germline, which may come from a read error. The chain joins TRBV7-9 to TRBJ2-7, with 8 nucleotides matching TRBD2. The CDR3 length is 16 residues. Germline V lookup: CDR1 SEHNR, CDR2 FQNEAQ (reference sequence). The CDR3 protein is CASTLGRGGRGDEQYF. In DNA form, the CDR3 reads TGTGCCAGCACCTTAGGCCGGGGGGGCCGGGGAGACGAGCAGTACTTC. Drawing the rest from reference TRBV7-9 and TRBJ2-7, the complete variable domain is DTGVSQNPRHKITKRGQNVTFRCDPISEHNRLYWYRQTLGQGPEFLTYFQNEAQLEKSRLLSDRFSAERPKGSFSTLEIQRTEQGDSAMYLCASTLGRGGRGDEQYFGPGTRLTVT.

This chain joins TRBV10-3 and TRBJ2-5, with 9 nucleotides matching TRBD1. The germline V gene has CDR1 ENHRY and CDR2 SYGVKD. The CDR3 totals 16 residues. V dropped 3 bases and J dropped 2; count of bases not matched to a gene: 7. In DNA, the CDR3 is TGTGCCATCAGTGAAAGGGACAGGGTAGTTCAAGAGACCCAGTACTTC. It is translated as CAISERDRVVQETQYF.

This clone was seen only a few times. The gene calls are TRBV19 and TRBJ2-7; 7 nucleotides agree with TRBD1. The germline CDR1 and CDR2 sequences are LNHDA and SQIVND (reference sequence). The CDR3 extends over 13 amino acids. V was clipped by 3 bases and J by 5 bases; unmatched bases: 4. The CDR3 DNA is TGTGCCAGTAGTATCCAGGGGGTGGACGAGCAGTACTTC. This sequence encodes CASSIQGVDEQYF. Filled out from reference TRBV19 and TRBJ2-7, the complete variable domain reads DGGITQSPKYLFRKEGQNVTLSCEQNLNHDAMYWYRQDPGQGLRLIYYSQIVNDFQKGDIAEGYSVSREKKESFPLTVTSAQKNPTAFYLCASSIQGVDEQYFGPGTRLTVT.

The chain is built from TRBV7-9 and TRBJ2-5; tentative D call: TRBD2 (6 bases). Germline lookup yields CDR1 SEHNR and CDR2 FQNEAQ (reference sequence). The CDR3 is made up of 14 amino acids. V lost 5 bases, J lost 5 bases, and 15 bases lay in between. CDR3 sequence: CASSRGGRGETQYF. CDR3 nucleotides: TGTGCCAGCAGCCGCGGAGGGCGAGGGGAGACCCAGTACTTC.

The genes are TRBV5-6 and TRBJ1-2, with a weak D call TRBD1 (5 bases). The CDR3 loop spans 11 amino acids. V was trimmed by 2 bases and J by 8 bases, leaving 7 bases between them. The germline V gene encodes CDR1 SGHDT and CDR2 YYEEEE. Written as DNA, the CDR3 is TGTGCCAGCAGCTTAGGGGTGGGCTACACCTTC. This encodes CASSLGVGYTF.

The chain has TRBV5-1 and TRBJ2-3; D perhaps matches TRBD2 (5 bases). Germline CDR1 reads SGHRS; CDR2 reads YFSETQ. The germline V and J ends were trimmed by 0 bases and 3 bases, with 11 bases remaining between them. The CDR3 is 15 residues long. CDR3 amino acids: CASSLVGSGTDTQYF. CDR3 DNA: TGCGCCAGCAGCTTGGTTGGCTCGGGGACAGATACGCAGTATTTT.